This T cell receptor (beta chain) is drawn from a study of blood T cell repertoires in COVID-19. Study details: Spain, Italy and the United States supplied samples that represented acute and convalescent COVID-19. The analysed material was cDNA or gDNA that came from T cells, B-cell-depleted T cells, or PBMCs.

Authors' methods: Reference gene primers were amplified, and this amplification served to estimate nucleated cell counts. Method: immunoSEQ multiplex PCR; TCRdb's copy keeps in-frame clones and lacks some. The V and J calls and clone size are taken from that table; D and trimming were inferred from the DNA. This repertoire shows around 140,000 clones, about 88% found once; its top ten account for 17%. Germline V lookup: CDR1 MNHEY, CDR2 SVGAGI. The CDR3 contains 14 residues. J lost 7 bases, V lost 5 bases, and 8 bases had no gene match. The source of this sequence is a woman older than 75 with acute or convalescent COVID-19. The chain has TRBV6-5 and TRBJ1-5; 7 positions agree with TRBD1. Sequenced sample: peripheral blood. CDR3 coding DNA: TGTGCCAGCAGTCCCAGGGGGGTCGAACAGCCCCAGCATTTT. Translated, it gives CASSPRGVEQPQHF.